The TCR beta chain under discussion was sequenced for a study of T-cell memory formation after mild COVID-19. Study findings and constraints: From day 15 to 85, contracting clones were balanced between CD4 and CD8, whereas later expanders leaned toward CD4+. Second-wave clones peaking on day 37 lacked confirmed SARS-CoV-2 specificity. Memory sampled before infection contained some responding clones, suggesting cross-reactive memory joined.

As to this clonotype: The antigen is not known.

Per the germline V gene, CDR1 is SGHRS and CDR2 is YFSETQ. Trimming left V 3 bases short and J 1 base short, with 10 bases between. The CDR3 runs to 14 residues. Libraries for TCRalpha and TCRbeta carried sample barcodes and unique molecular identifiers via 5'RACE. Using its own MiXCR run on the 5' RACE reads, TCRdb lists one record per CDR3 protein. This sample has about 290,000 distinct CDR3 sequences, with more than 15% found just once. This sequence joins TRBV5-1 and TRBJ1-1, with D possibly TRBD1 on 6 matching bases. Sequencing input: PBMCs or a T cell subset sorted from them (not recorded which). The source is a man aged 18 to 29 who had mild COVID-19 (a few samples of this study predate the infection). Cell type and time point are not known. CDR3 residues: CASSYVQGNTEAFF. Here the CDR3 DNA reads TGCGCCAGCAGCTACGTACAGGGGAACACTGAAGCTTTCTTT.